Included here is one T cell receptor (beta chain) sequence, with context. This sample stems from a study of blood T cell repertoires in COVID-19. As for the study in general: Acute-phase and convalescent COVID-19 samples originated in the United States, Italy and Spain. PBMCs, B-cell-depleted T cells, or T cells were the source of the cDNA or gDNA that made up the material.

As handled by the study authors: Counts of nucleated cells, estimated from reference gene primer amplification, were obtained. The repertoire was sequenced with immunoSEQ multiplex PCR; TCRdb's copy has only in-frame clones and lacks some. V and J calls plus clone size are reproduced from that table; the DNA served to infer D and trimming. This table holds 250,000 to 300,000 clones, approximately 90% found once. V lost 0 bases and J lost 4, with 14 bases in between. CDR3 length equals 15 residues. In germline, CDR1 is SGHRS, CDR2 YFSETQ. The chain is built from TRBV5-1 and TRBJ2-7; a possible D gene is TRBD1 (5 bases). This clonotype was obtained from a woman in her twenties or thirties with active or convalescent COVID-19. Sequenced input: peripheral blood. The CDR3 nucleotides read TGCGCCAGCAGCTTGGTCAGTCAGGGTTCATACGAGCAGTACTTC. Translating it yields CASSLVSQGSYEQYF. The complete variable domain, with remaining parts taken from reference TRBV5-1 and TRBJ2-7, reads KAGVTQTPRYLIKTRGQQVTLSCSPISGHRSVSWYQQTPGQGLQFLFEYFSETQRNKGNFPGRFSGRQFSNSRSEMNVSTLELGDSALYLCASSLVSQGSYEQYFGPGTRLTVT.